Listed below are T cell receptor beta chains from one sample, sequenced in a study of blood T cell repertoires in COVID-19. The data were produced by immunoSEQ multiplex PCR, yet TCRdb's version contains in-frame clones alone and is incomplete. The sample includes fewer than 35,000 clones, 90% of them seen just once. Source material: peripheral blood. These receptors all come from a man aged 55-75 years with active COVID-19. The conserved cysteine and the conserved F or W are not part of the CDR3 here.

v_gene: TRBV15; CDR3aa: ATSRDKGRRAF
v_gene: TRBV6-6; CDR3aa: ASKVRTLSNQPQH
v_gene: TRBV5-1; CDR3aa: ASSLGTGETQY
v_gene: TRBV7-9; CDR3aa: ASSLRAAQETQY
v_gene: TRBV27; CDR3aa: ASRRTGGRGTEAF
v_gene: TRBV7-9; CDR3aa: ASSLSSTGNTIY
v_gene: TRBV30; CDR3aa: AWVSGQFSYGYT
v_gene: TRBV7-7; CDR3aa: ASSLSGNTEAF
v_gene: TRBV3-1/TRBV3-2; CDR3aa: ASSQWPRGGGPTDTQY
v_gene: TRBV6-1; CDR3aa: ASSDRVGQPQH
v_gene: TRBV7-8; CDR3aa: ASSAPGQSSYNEQF
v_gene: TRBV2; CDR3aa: ASSPGHLRYGYT
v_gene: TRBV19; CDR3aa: ASSIGEIAGQETQY
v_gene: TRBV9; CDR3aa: ASSVSTGWGDGYT
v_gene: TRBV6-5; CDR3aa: ASSSRDSSYEQY
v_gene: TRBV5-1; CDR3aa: ASSPLEGARGYT